This T cell receptor (beta chain) emerged from a study of blood T cell repertoires in COVID-19. For the study at large: The samples span acute and convalescent COVID-19 from the United States, Italy and Spain. Sources were T cells, B-cell-depleted T cells, or PBMCs; the material itself was cDNA or gDNA.

This clone has more than one count but fewer than ten. Source study methods: Amplification of reference gene primers was used by the study to estimate nucleated cell counts. Only in-frame clones appear in the TCRdb table, and some are missing; sequencing was by immunoSEQ multiplex PCR. V, J and clone size were drawn from that table, and D and trimming were deduced from the DNA. The top ten clones hold approximately 5.4% of a sample with under 110,000 clones, 92% of them seen once. V lost 5 bases to trimming and J lost 2 bases; unmatched junction nucleotides: 3. This CDR3 has 14 residues. In germline, CDR1 is LNHDA, CDR2 SQIVND (reference sequence).

The chain joins TRBV19 to TRBJ1-5, with 7 bases identical to TRBD1. The clonotype originates from a man between 50 and 59 years old with active COVID-19. The sequenced sample was peripheral blood. The CDR3 region is CASSDRAGNQPQHF. CDR3 coding DNA: TGTGCCAGTAGTGACAGGGCAGGCAATCAGCCCCAGCATTTT.